This entry is about one T cell receptor beta chain. The sample originates from a study of blood T cell repertoires in COVID-19. Participants' reported clinical history set cohort assignment. The protocol was immunoSEQ multiplex PCR, while the TCRdb copy is restricted to in-frame clones and leaves out a portion. This sample has approximately 250,000 clones, with approximately 85% found just once. The germline V gene encodes CDR1 SGHRS and CDR2 YFSETQ. With 4 bases clipped from V and 6 bases from J, the junction kept 6 bases outside the gene matches. CDR3 length: 13 residues. The sequencing sample was made of PBMCs or T cells enriched from blood (not recorded which). The sequence was obtained from a woman in her 50s with acute COVID-19. The chain links TRBV5-1 to TRBJ1-1; TRBD1 aligns across 7 bases. The DNA of the CDR3 is TGCGCCAGCAGCGACAGGGTTGGGTCTGAAGCTTTCTTT. This encodes CASSDRVGSEAFF.